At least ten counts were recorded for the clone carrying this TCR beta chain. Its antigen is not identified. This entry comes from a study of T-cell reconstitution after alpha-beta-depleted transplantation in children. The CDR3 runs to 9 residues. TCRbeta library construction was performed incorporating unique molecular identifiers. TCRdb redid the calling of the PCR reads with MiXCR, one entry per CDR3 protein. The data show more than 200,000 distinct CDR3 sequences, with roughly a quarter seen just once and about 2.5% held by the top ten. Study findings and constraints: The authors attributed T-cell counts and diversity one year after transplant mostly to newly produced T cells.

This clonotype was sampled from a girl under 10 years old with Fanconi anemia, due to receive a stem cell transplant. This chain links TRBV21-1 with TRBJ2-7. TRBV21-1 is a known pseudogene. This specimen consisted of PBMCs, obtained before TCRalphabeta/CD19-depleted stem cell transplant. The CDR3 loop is CASSKHPYF. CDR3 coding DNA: TGTGCCAGCAGCAAACACCCGTACTTC.